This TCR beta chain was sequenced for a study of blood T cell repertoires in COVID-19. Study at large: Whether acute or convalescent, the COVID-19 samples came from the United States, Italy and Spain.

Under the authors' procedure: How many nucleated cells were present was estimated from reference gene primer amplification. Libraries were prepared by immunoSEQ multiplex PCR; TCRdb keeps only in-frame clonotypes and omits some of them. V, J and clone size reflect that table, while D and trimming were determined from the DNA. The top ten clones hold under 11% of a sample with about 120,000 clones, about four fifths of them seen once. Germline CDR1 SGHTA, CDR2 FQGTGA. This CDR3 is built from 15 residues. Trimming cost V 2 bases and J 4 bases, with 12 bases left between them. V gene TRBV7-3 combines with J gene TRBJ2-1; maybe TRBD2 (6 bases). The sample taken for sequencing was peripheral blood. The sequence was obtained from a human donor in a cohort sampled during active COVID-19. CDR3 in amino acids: CASSLSAGNYNEQFF. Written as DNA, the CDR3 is TGTGCCAGCAGCTTATCTGCGGGAAATTACAATGAGCAGTTCTTC.